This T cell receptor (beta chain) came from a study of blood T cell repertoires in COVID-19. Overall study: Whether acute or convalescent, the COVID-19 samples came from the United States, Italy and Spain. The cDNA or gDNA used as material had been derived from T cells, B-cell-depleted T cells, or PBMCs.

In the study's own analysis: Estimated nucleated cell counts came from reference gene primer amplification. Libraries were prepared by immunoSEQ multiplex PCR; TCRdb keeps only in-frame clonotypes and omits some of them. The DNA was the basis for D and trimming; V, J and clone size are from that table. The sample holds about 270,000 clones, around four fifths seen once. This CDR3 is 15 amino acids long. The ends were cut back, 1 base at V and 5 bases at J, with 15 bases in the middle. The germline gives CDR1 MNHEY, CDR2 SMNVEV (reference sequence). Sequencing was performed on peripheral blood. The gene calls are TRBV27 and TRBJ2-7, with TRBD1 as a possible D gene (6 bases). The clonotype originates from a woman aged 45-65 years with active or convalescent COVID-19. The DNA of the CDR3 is TGTGCCAGCAGTTTATGGGGGCAGGGTGCACACGAGCAGTACTTC. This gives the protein CASSLWGQGAHEQYF.